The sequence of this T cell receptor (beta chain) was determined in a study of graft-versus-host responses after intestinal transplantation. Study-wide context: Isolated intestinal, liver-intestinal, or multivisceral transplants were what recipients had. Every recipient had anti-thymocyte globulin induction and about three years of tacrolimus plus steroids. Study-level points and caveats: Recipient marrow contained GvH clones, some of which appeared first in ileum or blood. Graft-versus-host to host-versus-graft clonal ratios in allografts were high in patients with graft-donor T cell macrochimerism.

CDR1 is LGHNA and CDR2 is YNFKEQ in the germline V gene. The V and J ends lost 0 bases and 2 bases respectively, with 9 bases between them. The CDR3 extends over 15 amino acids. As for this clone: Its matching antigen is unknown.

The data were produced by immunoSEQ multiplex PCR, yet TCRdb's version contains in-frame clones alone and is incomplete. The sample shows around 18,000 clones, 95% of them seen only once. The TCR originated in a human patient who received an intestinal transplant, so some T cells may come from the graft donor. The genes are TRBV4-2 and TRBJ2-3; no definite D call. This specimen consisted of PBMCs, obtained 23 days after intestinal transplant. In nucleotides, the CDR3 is TGTGCCAGCAGCCAAGAGCAGAGCCTCACAGATACGCAGTATTTT. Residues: CASSQEQSLTDTQYF.